One sample yielded the 18 T cell receptor beta chains listed below, sequenced in a study of read filtering for tumor transcriptome and immune sequencing. This library used about 360 ng RNA and molecular barcoded adaptors spanning alpha/delta and beta/gamma chains. Each CDR3 protein is one row after TCRdb ran MiXCR on the reads. The table has 14,000 to 15,000 distinct CDR3 sequences, roughly 21% seen once; the top ten hold about 84%. Source material: a population of CD138-negative cells sorted from bone marrow. The receptors stem from a donor at least 40 years old with multiple myeloma.

The table lists this clonotype with a few counts. The chain is built from TRBV7-2 and TRBJ1-5; D remains unclear. The CDR3 extends over 14 amino acids. Between the trimmed V and J ends, which lost 1 base and 2 bases, there was a span of 6 bases. CDR1 and CDR2 (germline): SGHTA, FQGNSA. CDR3 amino acids: CASSLERGNQPQHF. CDR3 in DNA: TGTGCCAGCAGCTTAGAGAGGGGCAATCAGCCCCAGCATTTT. The full variable domain, in which reference TRBV7-2 and TRBJ1-5 provide the parts outside the CDR3, is GAGVSQSPSNKVTEKGKDVELRCDPISGHTALYWYRQSLGQGLEFLIYFQGNSAPDKSGLPSDRFSAERTGGSVSTLTIQRTQQEDSAVYLCASSLERGNQPQHFGDGTRLSIL.

The V gene is TRBV23-1, the J gene TRBJ2-7; TRBD1 matches at 9 bases. TRBV23-1 qualifies as an ORF whose function is uncertain. This CDR3 contains 15 residues. V trimming: 3 bases; J trimming: 3 bases; junction bases outside the gene matches: 6. CDR3 protein: CASSHPGTGHYEQYF. CDR3 sequence (DNA): TGCGCCAGCAGTCACCCCGGGACAGGGCACTACGAGCAGTACTTC.

This clonotype came up many times. The rearrangement uses TRBV30 and TRBJ2-6, with 11 bases lining up with TRBD1. The trim removed 3 bases at V and 2 bases at J, leaving 0 bases unmatched. The CDR3 is 15 residues long. CDR1 GTSNPN and CDR2 SVGIG come from the germline V gene (reference sequence). As DNA, the CDR3 is TGTGCCTGGAGGGACAGGGGGCCTGGGGCCAACGTCCTGACTTTC. Translating gives CAWRDRGPGANVLTF.

This clonotype was counted a few times. The chain carries TRBV12-3 or TRBV12-4 and TRBJ1-2, with TRBD1 identical over 8 bases. CDR3 length equals 13 residues. J gave up 5 bases and V 5 bases, and 4 bases lay outside the gene matches. In nucleotides, the CDR3 is TGTGCCAGCAGTGCTGGACAGGGATATGGCTACACCTTC. It specifies CASSAGQGYGYTF.

This clonotype was detected ten times or more. V and J are TRBV7-9 and TRBJ2-7; TRBD1 aligns across 10 bases. The CDR3 has 14 amino acids. CDR1 SEHNR and CDR2 FQNEAQ come from the germline V gene (reference sequence). The junction had 3 bases not matched to a gene; V was cut back by 6 bases and J by 1 base. CDR3 amino acids: CASSGTGVSYEQYF. CDR3 DNA: TGTGCCAGCAGTGGGACAGGGGTTTCCTACGAGCAGTACTTC.

A remark on this clonotype: Just one base apart from a much larger clone, this may be a read error. No conserved phenylalanine or tryptophan is present at the end of the CDR3, so a read error is the likely explanation. The J gene is TRBJ1-4, the V gene TRBV20-1; 10 nucleotides agree with TRBD1. The CDR3 totals 14 residues. Trimming removed 5 bases from V and 2 bases from J; junction bases left unmatched: 2. From germline, CDR1 is DFQATT and CDR2 SNEGSKA (reference sequence). The CDR3 DNA is TGCAGTGCTTGGGGACAGGGGACTAATGAAAAACTGTTTCTT. It specifies CSAWGQGTNEKLFL.

The chain uses TRBV29-1 and TRBJ2-5; weak D call: TRBD2 (6 bases). Germline lookup yields CDR1 SQVTM and CDR2 ANQGSEA. The CDR3 covers 12 residues. V lost 4 bases and J lost 5, with 11 bases in between. The CDR3 DNA reads TGCAGCGTTGGAGGCGGAGGGGAGACCCAGTACTTC. Its translation is CSVGGGGETQYF.

The table lists this clonotype with many counts. Here the CDR3 reads CASKKGPGTGAGELFF. The CDR3 DNA reads TGTGCCAGTAAGAAAGGCCCGGGGACAGGGGCCGGGGAGCTGTTTTTT. The V call is TRBV19, the J call TRBJ2-2; 10 bases are shared with TRBD1. Unmatched junction bases numbered 11, after V lost 7 bases and J lost 6 bases. Germline assignment: CDR1 LNHDA and CDR2 SQIVND (reference sequence). The CDR3 totals 16 residues.

With respect to this clonotype: A much larger clonotype is one base distant, so this may be a read error. The chain joins TRBV10-3 to TRBJ2-7; D perhaps matches TRBD2 (6 bases). This CDR3 is 14 amino acids long. Germline assignment: CDR1 ENHRY and CDR2 SYGVKD. With 1 base removed from V and 7 bases from J, the gap between germline ends came to 14 bases. CDR3 nucleotides: TGTGCCATCAGTGAGTTACCGGGAGATCAGGAGCAGTACTTC. Protein: CAISELPGDQEQYF.

This clonotype occurred many times. The chain couples TRBV14 to TRBJ1-2; D gene ambiguous. The CDR3 extends over 15 amino acids. The germline V and J ends were trimmed by 4 bases and 4 bases, with 16 bases remaining between them. Germline lookup yields CDR1 SGHDN and CDR2 FVKESK. In DNA form, the CDR3 reads TGTGCCAGCAGCCGCGGTGGGGAAAGAGTCTATGGCTACACCTTC. Residues: CASSRGGERVYGYTF.

On this clonotype: A clone one base away is much larger, so this may be a read error. The chain uses TRBV29-1 and TRBJ2-5, with D tentatively TRBD2 (5 bases). Trimming pared 4 bases from V and 4 bases from J, leaving 13 bases between. Looked up from germline, CDR1 is SQVTM and CDR2 is ANQGSEA. The CDR3 runs 13 residues. The CDR3 reads CSVAHGNGETQYF. The CDR3, as DNA: TGCAGCGTTGCACACGGGAACGGAGAGACCCAGTACTTC.

This clonotype was seen many times. The V and J genes are TRBV20-1 and TRBJ2-7; maybe TRBD1 (6 bases). The CDR3 spans 15 residues. Trimming removed 0 bases at V and 3 bases at J, with 15 bases between. The germline V gene encodes CDR1 DFQATT and CDR2 SNEGSKA (reference sequence). The CDR3 sequence is CSARDTGPLNYEQYF. As DNA, the CDR3 is TGCAGTGCTAGAGATACAGGGCCTCTAAACTACGAGCAGTACTTC.

The table lists this clonotype with many counts. This rearrangement joins TRBV20-1 to TRBJ1-1, with D uncertain. The V gene's germline CDR1 is DFQATT and CDR2 SNEGSKA (reference sequence). V shed 5 bases and J shed 0 bases, with 7 bases lying between them. This CDR3 region has 12 residues. In DNA, the CDR3 is TGCAGTGCTGGCCAGATGAACACTGAAGCTTTCTTT. It translates to CSAGQMNTEAFF.

The J gene is TRBJ2-5, the V gene TRBV21-1; TRBD1 was called by the table and not checked on the DNA. TRBV21-1 is flagged as a pseudogene. The CDR3 runs 15 residues. CDR3 sequence: CASRIDREGHETQYF. CDR3 DNA sequence: TGTGCCAGCAGGATTGACAGGGAGGGCCATGAGACCCAGTACTTC.

The gene calls are TRBV11-2 and TRBJ2-1; no reliable D call. V lost 5 bases to trimming and J lost 9 bases, with 8 bases between them. CDR1 is SGHAT and CDR2 is FQNNGV in the germline V gene. The CDR3 has 11 amino acids. The CDR3 DNA sequence: TGTGCCAGCAGCACCGTGAGTGAGCAGTTCTTC. Protein sequence: CASSTVSEQFF.

This sequence joins TRBV10-3 and TRBJ2-2; D might be TRBD1 (5 bases). V lost 7 bases and J 1 base, leaving 10 bases between the germline ends. CDR1 is ENHRY, CDR2 SYGVKD, per germline. This CDR3 is 14 amino acids long. The CDR3 sequence is CAIKGPGNTGELFF. CDR3 bases: TGTGCCATCAAGGGGCCCGGGAACACCGGGGAGCTGTTTTTT.

On this clonotype itself: The junction and the germline gene differ at one end; a read error may be behind it. The chain's CDR3 is CASSGLALSCNEQFF. CDR3 nucleotides: TGTGCCAGCAGTGGCCTAGCCCTCTCCTGCAATGAGCAGTTCTTC. V usage is TRBV6-1 and J usage is TRBJ2-1; TRBD2 is a possible D gene (5 bases). CDR1 MNHNS and CDR2 SASEGT come from the germline V gene. This CDR3 has 15 residues.

The CDR3 loop reads CASSLAHNPSSYEQYF. The CDR3 region has the DNA TGTGCCAGCAGCTTAGCTCATAATCCCAGCTCCTACGAGCAGTACTTC. This chain uses TRBV7-2 with TRBJ2-7; no clear D. CDR1 is SGHTA and CDR2 is FQGNSA in the germline V gene. Between the trimmed V and J ends, which lost 0 bases and 0 bases, there was a span of 12 bases. The CDR3 contains 16 residues.